This section outlines one TCR beta chain sequence together with its context. Its antigen is unidentified. CDR1 and CDR2 from the germline V gene are SEHNR and FQNEAQ (reference sequence). The CDR3 extends over 14 amino acids. Each CD8+ T cell subset was flow-sorted in triplicate. Every sort contained approximately 290,000 cells. This entry comes from a study of CXCR3-negative and CXCR3-positive naive CD8 T cells. Study findings and constraints: The level of CXCR3 expression partially decreased after cryopreservation; the majority of assays used fresh PBMCs. Diversity was high in both naive subsets and much lower in memory cells. More hydrophobic TRB CDR3s occurred in CXCR3-positive than in CXCR3-negative naive cells. For naive cells, CXCR3-negative and CXCR3-positive subsets had similar TRBV-TRBJ usage; for memory cells, usage differed.

The libraries of TRB cDNA were constructed through 5' RACE using UMI labels. TCRdb reprocessed the 5' RACE reads and stores each CDR3 protein as one record, lacking DNA. Its table lists under 150,000 distinct CDR3 sequences. V usage is TRBV7-9 and J usage is TRBJ2-1; the TRBD1 assignment by TCRdb is unverifiable without DNA. This receptor was obtained from a human donor in good health. Some clones in this sample may be carry-over from other donors' samples. The sample taken for sequencing was naive CXCR3+ CD8+ T cells from blood. The subset denotes: CD45RO-CCR7+CD27+CD95- naive CD8+ T cells expressing CXCR3 (TNR3+). CDR3 in amino acids: CASTTGTPPGEQFF.